The 28 T cell receptor beta chains given below trace back to one sample, sequenced in a study of siplizumab effects on memory and regulatory T cells. The data were produced by immunoSEQ multiplex PCR, yet TCRdb's version contains in-frame clones alone and is incomplete. The sample has about 120,000 clones; less than 95% are singletons. The material sequenced was non-Treg CD4+ T cells sorted from blood. The receptors here all came from a human donor in good health.

The gene calls are TRBV5-1 and TRBJ2-1, with 10 bases matching TRBD2. CDR3 length equals 17 residues. The ends lost 0 bases at V and 7 bases at J; junction bases unmatched: 10. CDR1 is SGHRS and CDR2 is YFSETQ in the germline V gene. The CDR3 nucleotides are TGCGCCAGCAGCTTGGCCGGTTCTAGCGGGGGTAATAATGAGCAGTTCTTC. Its translation: CASSLAGSSGGNNEQFF.

The chain joins TRBV6-4 to TRBJ2-3; 10 positions agree with TRBD2. The CDR3 covers 15 residues. The V gene end was trimmed by 0 bases and the J gene end by 4 bases; junction bases not matched to a gene: 1. The V gene's germline CDR1 is MRHNA and CDR2 SNTAGT. CDR3 region: CASSDSSGGPDTQYF. DNA for the CDR3: TGTGCCAGCAGTGACTCTAGCGGGGGGCCAGATACGCAGTATTTT.

This chain links TRBV18 with TRBJ2-7; D uncertain. Per germline, CDR1 KGHSH and CDR2 LQKENI. V lost 3 bases, J lost 5 bases, and 11 bases lay in between. This CDR3 spans 13 amino acids. CDR3 nucleotide sequence: TGTGCCAGCTCACCCCGAGGCTCGCACGAGCAGTACTTC. This sequence encodes CASSPRGSHEQYF.

This chain links TRBV6-1 with TRBJ1-1; no clear D. V was pared by 1 base and J by 2 bases, with 11 bases between. Per the germline V gene, CDR1 is MNHNS and CDR2 is SASEGT. CDR3 length: 15 amino acids. CDR3 nucleotides: TGTGCCAGCAGTGAAGGGAGATGGGGTAACACTGAAGCTTTCTTT. It is translated as CASSEGRWGNTEAFF.

This chain connects TRBV2 to TRBJ2-7; 7 nucleotides match TRBD1. This CDR3 is 14 amino acids long. Germline V gene sequence: CDR1 SNHLY, CDR2 FYNNEI. J was trimmed by 2 bases and V by 3 bases; bases with no gene match: 4. The CDR3 region has the DNA TGTGCCAGCAGTGATCTGGACAGGCCCTACGAGCAGTACTTC. It is translated as CASSDLDRPYEQYF.

This chain links TRBV27 with TRBJ2-3, with 12 bases matching TRBD2. J lost 4 bases, V lost 6 bases, and 8 bases had no gene match. CDR1 MNHEY and CDR2 SMNVEV come from the germline V gene (reference sequence). The CDR3 has 16 amino acids. CDR3 coding DNA: TGTGCCAGCAGGCGACTAGCGGGAGTCGATCCAGATACGCAGTATTTT. It yields the protein CASRRLAGVDPDTQYF.

This chain connects TRBV7-8 to TRBJ1-1; tentatively, D is TRBD1 (6 bases). Germline V gives CDR1 SGHVS, CDR2 FQNEAQ. The CDR3 has 14 amino acids. The V gene lost 2 bases and the J gene lost 4 bases, with 11 bases spanning the gap. The CDR3 sequence is CASSLTEGGTEAFF. The CDR3 nucleotides read TGTGCCAGCAGCTTAACCGAAGGGGGCACTGAAGCTTTCTTT. The full variable domain, rest sourced from reference TRBV7-8 and TRBJ1-1, is GAGVSQSPRYKVAKRGQDVALRCDPISGHVSLFWYQQALGQGPEFLTYFQNEAQLDKSGLPSDRFFAERPEGSVSTLKIQRTQQEDSAVYLCASSLTEGGTEAFFGQGTRLTVV.

The chain links TRBV6-6 to TRBJ2-7; D is undetermined. Germline CDR1 MNHNY, CDR2 SVGAGI (reference sequence). With 2 bases removed from V and 2 bases from J, the gap between germline ends came to 13 bases. The CDR3 extends over 15 amino acids. CDR3 sequence: CASSYALGGTYEQYF. CDR3 bases: TGTGCCAGCAGTTACGCCTTAGGCGGCACCTACGAGCAGTACTTC.

V usage is TRBV6-5 and J usage is TRBJ2-3; TRBD2 is a possible D gene (6 bases). In germline, CDR1 is MNHEY, CDR2 SVGAGI. The V end was cut by 2 bases, the J end by 4 bases, with 10 bases between. There are 14 residues in the CDR3. The CDR3 here is CASSYGGSADTQYF. For the CDR3, the DNA is TGTGCCAGCAGTTACGGGGGGTCGGCAGATACGCAGTATTTT.

The rearrangement uses TRBV2 and TRBJ1-2; the D is unclear. The CDR3 contains 12 residues. V gave up 6 bases and J gave up 4 bases, with 9 bases separating them. Germline loops: CDR1 SNHLY, CDR2 FYNNEI. CDR3: CASRRVGYGYTF. The CDR3 coding sequence is TGTGCCAGCAGGCGAGTCGGCTATGGCTACACCTTC.

The chain joins TRBV21-1 to TRBJ2-3; the D call in the table, TRBD2, was not verified against the DNA. TRBV21-1 is a pseudogene locus. This CDR3 has 16 amino acids. The CDR3 spells CASSKVAGGGTDTQYF. CDR3 sequence (DNA): TGTGCCAGCAGCAAAGTTGCGGGGGGGGGCACAGATACGCAGTATTTT.

The chain recombines TRBV5-4 with TRBJ2-7, with D maybe TRBD2 (6 bases). This CDR3 has 13 amino acids. The V end lost 1 base, the J end lost 6 bases, and 11 bases lay between the germline ends. CDR1 is SGHNT and CDR2 is YYREEE in the germline V gene (reference sequence). CDR3 sequence reads: CASSLLGGAEQYF. The DNA of the CDR3 is TGTGCCAGCAGCTTGCTGGGGGGAGCCGAGCAGTACTTC.

The rearrangement links TRBV7-2 to TRBJ2-4; D may be TRBD1 (6 bases). Germline V gene lookup returns CDR1 SGHTA and CDR2 FQGNSA. The V and J ends lost 4 bases and 6 bases respectively, with 13 bases between them. The CDR3 runs 14 residues. The chain's CDR3 is CASSSRQESNIQYF. In DNA form, the CDR3 reads TGTGCCAGCAGCTCGCGACAGGAGTCAAACATTCAGTACTTC.

V usage is TRBV6-1 and J usage is TRBJ2-7; D uncertain. Trimming took 10 bases from V and 3 from J, leaving 16 bases between them. The germline CDR1 and CDR2 sequences are MNHNS and SASEGT. CDR3 length equals 13 residues. The CDR3 protein is CATTLIRGYEQYF. The CDR3 region has the DNA TGTGCCACCACCTTGATTCGCGGCTACGAGCAGTACTTC.

The V call is TRBV18, the J call TRBJ1-5; D not certain. In germline, CDR1 is KGHSH, CDR2 LQKENI. This CDR3 has 13 residues. V lost 2 bases to trimming and J lost 9 bases, with 11 bases between them. The CDR3 region is CASSPDQEGPQHF. The CDR3 nucleotides read TGTGCCAGCTCACCAGACCAAGAAGGGCCCCAGCATTTT.

The table lists this clone with a count of one. The chain links TRBV6-1 to TRBJ1-1; weak D call: TRBD1 (5 bases). The germline V and J ends were trimmed by 7 bases and 3 bases, with 12 bases remaining between them. The CDR3 totals 13 residues. Germline lookup yields CDR1 MNHNS and CDR2 SASEGT. The CDR3 sequence: CASKQGRDTEAFF. CDR3 in DNA: TGTGCCAGCAAGCAGGGCAGGGACACTGAAGCTTTCTTT.

Comments on this clone: Other DNA sequences in this specimen translate into the identical CDR3. The chain couples TRBV18 to TRBJ2-7; D gene unclear. Per germline, CDR1 KGHSH and CDR2 LQKENI. The CDR3 is 13 amino acids. Trimming cost V 2 bases and J 2 bases, with 7 bases left between them. This chain's CDR3 is CASSPGLTYEQYF. The CDR3 nucleotides read TGTGCCAGCTCACCAGGGCTCACCTACGAGCAGTACTTC.

The chain carries TRBV18 and TRBJ1-2, with TRBD1 matching over 8 bases. The germline V gene has CDR1 KGHSH and CDR2 LQKENI. Trimming took 7 bases from V and 8 from J; bases not matched to a gene: 9. There are 13 residues in the CDR3. Here the CDR3 reads CASCKTGDRGYTF. Here the CDR3 DNA reads TGTGCCAGCTGTAAGACAGGGGATAGAGGCTACACCTTC.

The chain uses TRBV5-4 and TRBJ2-7; D is undetermined. In germline, CDR1 is SGHNT, CDR2 YYREEE (reference sequence). With 1 base removed from V and 5 bases from J, the gap between germline ends came to 16 bases. The CDR3 sequence is 15 residues long. The CDR3 reads CASSLPGPGVHEQYF. DNA for the CDR3: TGTGCCAGCAGCTTGCCCGGACCTGGTGTCCACGAGCAGTACTTC.

The rearrangement links TRBV19 to TRBJ1-3, with D hard to call. Germline V gene data show CDR1 as LNHDA and CDR2 as SQIVND (reference sequence). V lost 5 bases and J 3 bases, leaving 5 bases between the germline ends. The CDR3 has 12 amino acids. The CDR3 bases are TGTGCCAGTAGTGAAAGTGGAAACACCATATATTTT. Protein: CASSESGNTIYF.

The chain couples TRBV10-1 to TRBJ2-1; TRBD1 agrees at 9 bases. The junction had 12 bases not matched to a gene; V was cut back by 2 bases and J by 4 bases. The CDR3 is made up of 18 amino acids. Germline CDR1 is WNHNN and CDR2 is SYGVQD (reference sequence). DNA for the CDR3: TGCGCCAGCAGTGAGACAGACGAGGACAGGGGCCGATACAATGAGCAGTTCTTC. This translates into CASSETDEDRGRYNEQFF.

The chain links TRBV4-2 to TRBJ2-3; 8 positions agree with TRBD1. V trimming: 6 bases; J trimming: 2 bases; junction bases outside the gene matches: 7. The germline V gene has CDR1 LGHNA and CDR2 YNFKEQ. The CDR3 loop spans 15 amino acids. The chain's CDR3 is CASRYTGGLTDTQYF. CDR3 sequence (DNA): TGTGCCAGCAGATATACAGGGGGACTCACAGATACGCAGTATTTT.

V usage is TRBV5-4 and J usage is TRBJ2-7; D is ambiguous. The CDR3 is made up of 15 amino acids. Germline loops: CDR1 SGHNT, CDR2 YYREEE (reference sequence). The V end was cut by 0 bases, the J end by 6 bases, with 16 bases between. CDR3 loop: CASSLAGMLNLEQYF. The CDR3 region has the DNA TGTGCCAGCAGCTTGGCAGGAATGCTCAACCTCGAGCAGTACTTC.

The genes are TRBV19 and TRBJ2-7; D might be TRBD1 (6 bases). Germline V gives CDR1 LNHDA, CDR2 SQIVND (reference sequence). The CDR3 consists of 16 residues. The V end was cut by 3 bases, the J end by 2 bases, with 17 bases between. CDR3 DNA: TGTGCCAGTAGTATCACCCAGGGACAACCTCCCTACGAGCAGTACTTC. It yields the protein CASSITQGQPPYEQYF.

The chain uses TRBV5-8 and TRBJ2-7; D perhaps matches TRBD2 (5 bases). Trimming removed 2 bases from V and 3 bases from J, with 6 bases in between. This CDR3 is built from 12 residues. The V gene's germline CDR1 is SGHTS and CDR2 YDEGEE. The CDR3 nucleotides are TGTGCCAGCAGCTTAGGAGGCTACGAGCAGTACTTC. Amino acid sequence: CASSLGGYEQYF.

The rearrangement joins TRBV2 to TRBJ1-1, with TRBD1 matching 8 bases. The CDR3 loop spans 14 amino acids. V lost 8 bases and J lost 3; bases outside the gene matches: 8. The germline gives CDR1 SNHLY, CDR2 FYNNEI. The CDR3 coding sequence is TGTGCCAGCGCTATTGAGACAGGGGACACTGAAGCTTTCTTT. This codes for CASAIETGDTEAFF.

The V and J genes are TRBV6-5 and TRBJ1-6; 7 nucleotides align to TRBD1. The CDR3 runs to 13 residues. J lost 7 bases, V lost 8 bases, and 5 bases had no gene match. The germline V gene has CDR1 MNHEY and CDR2 SVGAGI. The CDR3 sequence: CASRQGRNSPLHF. In DNA, the CDR3 is TGTGCCAGCCGACAGGGAAGAAATTCACCCCTCCACTTT.

The chain is built from TRBV5-6 and TRBJ2-3; maybe TRBD2 (5 bases). V was trimmed by 3 bases and J by 0 bases, leaving 14 bases between them. This CDR3 has 16 residues. Germline assignment: CDR1 SGHDT and CDR2 YYEEEE. The CDR3 nucleotides are TGTGCCAGCAGCTATGAGGGATATCCTAGCACAGATACGCAGTATTTT. Translated, it gives CASSYEGYPSTDTQYF.